This TCR beta chain was retrieved from a study of shared clonotypes between healthy human individuals. Trimming removed 3 bases from V and 5 bases from J, with 10 bases in between. Per the germline V gene, CDR1 is LNHDA and CDR2 is SQIVND (reference sequence). The CDR3 length is 14 residues. Measured with immunoSEQ multiplex PCR; TCRdb has only the in-frame clones, and not every one. The sample has 700,000 to 950,000 clones, roughly 96% seen once. Naive CD8 cells lacked CD45RO, underwent positive selection for CCR7 and left out terminally differentiated effector memory CD45RA+ cells. Findings and caveats of the study: At large depth, rarefaction still showed sorted-subset sequencing to be incomplete. A reduction in generation probabilities was seen for non-shared clonotypes relative to those shared by all four donors. Sampling was confined to blood; repertoires within tissues likely differ.

Of note for this clone: Its specificity is unknown.

The sequencing input was naive CD8+ T cells sorted from blood. The sequence was collected from a man aged 30 to 45 in good health. The chain has TRBV19 and TRBJ2-2; no definite D call. The CDR3 sequence is CASSIYWGTGELFF. In nucleotides, the CDR3 is TGTGCCAGTAGTATTTATTGGGGAACCGGGGAGCTGTTTTTT.